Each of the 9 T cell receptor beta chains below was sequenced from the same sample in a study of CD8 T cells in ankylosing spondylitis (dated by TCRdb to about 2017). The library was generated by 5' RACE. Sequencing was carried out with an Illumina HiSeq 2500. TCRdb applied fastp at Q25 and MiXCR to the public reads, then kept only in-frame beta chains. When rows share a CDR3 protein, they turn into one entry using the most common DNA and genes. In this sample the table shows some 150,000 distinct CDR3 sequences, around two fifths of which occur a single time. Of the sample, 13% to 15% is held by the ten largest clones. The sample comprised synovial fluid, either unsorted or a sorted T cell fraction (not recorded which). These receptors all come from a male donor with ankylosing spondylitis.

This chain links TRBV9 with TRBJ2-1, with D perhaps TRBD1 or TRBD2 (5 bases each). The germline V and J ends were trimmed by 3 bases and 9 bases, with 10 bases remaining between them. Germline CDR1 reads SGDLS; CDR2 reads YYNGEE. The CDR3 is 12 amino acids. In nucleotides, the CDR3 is TGTGCCAGCAGCGCCCTGGGGGTTGAGCAGTTCTTC. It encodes CASSALGVEQFF. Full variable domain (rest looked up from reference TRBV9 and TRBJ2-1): DSGVTQTPKHLITATGQRVTLRCSPRSGDLSVYWYQQSLDQGLQFLIQYYNGEERAKGNILERFSAQQFPDLHSELNLSSLELGDSALYFCASSALGVEQFFGPGTRLTVL.

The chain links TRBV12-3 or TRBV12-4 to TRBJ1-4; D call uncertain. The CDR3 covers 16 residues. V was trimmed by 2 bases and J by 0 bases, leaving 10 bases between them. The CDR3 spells CASSLKERTTNEKLFF. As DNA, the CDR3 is TGTGCCAGCAGTTTAAAGGAGAGAACAACTAATGAAAAACTGTTTTTT.

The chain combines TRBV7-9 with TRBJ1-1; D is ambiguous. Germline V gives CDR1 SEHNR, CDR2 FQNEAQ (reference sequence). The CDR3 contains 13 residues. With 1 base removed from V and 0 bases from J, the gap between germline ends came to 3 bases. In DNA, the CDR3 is TGTGCCAGCAGCTTAGAGATGAACACTGAAGCTTTCTTT. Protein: CASSLEMNTEAFF.

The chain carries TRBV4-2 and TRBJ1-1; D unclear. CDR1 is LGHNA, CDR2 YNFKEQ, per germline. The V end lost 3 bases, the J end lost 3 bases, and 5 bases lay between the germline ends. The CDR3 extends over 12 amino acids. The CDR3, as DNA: TGTGCCAGCAGCCACCTCCACACTGAAGCTTTCTTT. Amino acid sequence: CASSHLHTEAFF.

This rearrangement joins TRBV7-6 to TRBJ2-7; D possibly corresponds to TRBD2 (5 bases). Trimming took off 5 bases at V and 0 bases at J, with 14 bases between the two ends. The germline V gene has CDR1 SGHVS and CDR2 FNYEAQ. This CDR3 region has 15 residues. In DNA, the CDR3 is TGTGCCAGCAGCCCATTTGGAGGAGTCTCCTACGAGCAGTACTTC. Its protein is CASSPFGGVSYEQYF.

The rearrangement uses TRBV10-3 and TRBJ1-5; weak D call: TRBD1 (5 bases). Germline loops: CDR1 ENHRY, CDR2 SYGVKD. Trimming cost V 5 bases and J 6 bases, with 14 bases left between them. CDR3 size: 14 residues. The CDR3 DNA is TGTGCCATCAGTTACACCAGGGCTGGTCAGCCCCAGCATTTT. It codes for CAISYTRAGQPQHF.

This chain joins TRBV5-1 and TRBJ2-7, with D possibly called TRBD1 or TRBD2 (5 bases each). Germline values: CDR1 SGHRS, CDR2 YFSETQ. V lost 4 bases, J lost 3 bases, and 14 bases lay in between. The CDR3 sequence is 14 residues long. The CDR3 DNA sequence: TGCGCCAGCAGCGTGAGGGACCCCTACTACGAGCAGTACTTC. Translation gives CASSVRDPYYEQYF.

The DNA of the CDR3 is TGCGCCAGCAGCTGGACAGCTGGCCCTAGCTCCTACAATGAGCAGTTCTTC. Encoded protein: CASSWTAGPSSYNEQFF. The rearrangement links TRBV4-3 to TRBJ2-1; tentative D call: TRBD1 (6 bases). With 5 bases removed from V and 0 bases from J, the gap between germline ends came to 17 bases. This CDR3 has 17 amino acids. Per the germline V gene, CDR1 is LGHNA and CDR2 is YSLEER.

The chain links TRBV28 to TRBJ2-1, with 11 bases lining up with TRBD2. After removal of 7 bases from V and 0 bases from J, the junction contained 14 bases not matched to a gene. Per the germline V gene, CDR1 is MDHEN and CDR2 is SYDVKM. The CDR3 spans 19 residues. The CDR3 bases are TGTGCCAGCATGTCTGACCCGGGACTAGCGGAGAGCTCCTACAATGAGCAGTTCTTC. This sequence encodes CASMSDPGLAESSYNEQFF.